The rows below give T cell receptor beta chains drawn from one sample of a study of T cell repertoires in cytomegalovirus infection. TCRdb used MiXCR to reprocess the reads, holding one entry per CDR3 protein. The sample shows some 900,000 distinct CDR3 sequences, around a third of them seen only once. Antigens of these TCRs are unknown. The sample was cultured CD8+ T cells from PBMCs, taken from culture after CMV antigen stimulation. The source of these receptors is a human donor in good health (CMV status not recorded). Some clones in this sample may be carry-over from other donors' samples. CDR3s include the opening cysteine and the closing phenylalanine or tryptophan. The D gene is left open where the match is weak. Expanded clones get a size class; other rows say once, few or many, or leave the size out.

j_call: TRBJ1-2
v_call: TRBV14
clone_size: .
d_call: .
cdr3_aa: CASSQGRQDGYTF
cdr3_nt: TGTGCCAGCAGCCAAGGCAGGCAGGACGGCTACACCTTC

j_call: TRBJ1-2
v_call: TRBV12-3/TRBV12-4
clone_size: few
d_call: .
cdr3_aa: CASSFGTAEGYTF
cdr3_nt: TGTGCCAGCAGTTTTGGGACGGCCGAGGGCTACACCTTC

j_call: TRBJ2-1
v_call: TRBV5-5
clone_size: .
d_call: .
cdr3_aa: CASSLWWNEQFF
cdr3_nt: TGTGCCAGCAGCTTGTGGTGGAATGAGCAGTTCTTC

j_call: TRBJ2-1
v_call: TRBV6-5
clone_size: .
d_call: TRBD2
cdr3_aa: CASSEVVVGGDEQFF
cdr3_nt: TGTGCCAGCAGTGAAGTCGTGGTGGGAGGGGATGAGCAGTTCTTC

j_call: TRBJ2-3
v_call: TRBV6-2/TRBV6-3
clone_size: few
d_call: TRBD1
cdr3_aa: CASSYATGDPTYGTDTQYF
cdr3_nt: TGTGCCAGCAGTTACGCAACAGGGGACCCCACCTATGGCACAGATACGCAGTATTTT

j_call: TRBJ2-7
v_call: TRBV15
clone_size: .
d_call: TRBD1
cdr3_aa: CATSPGTGQYEQYF
cdr3_nt: TGTGCCACCAGCCCCGGGACAGGACAATACGAGCAGTACTTC

j_call: TRBJ2-5
v_call: TRBV6-5
clone_size: .
d_call: TRBD1
cdr3_aa: CASSYTGGSVETQYF
cdr3_nt: TGTGCCAGCAGTTACACAGGGGGCTCCGTCGAGACCCAGTACTTC

j_call: TRBJ1-4
v_call: TRBV6-6
clone_size: .
d_call: .
cdr3_aa: CASSYPRGEDWEKLFF
cdr3_nt: TGTGCCAGCAGTTACCCGAGGGGGGAGGATTGGGAAAAACTGTTTTTT

j_call: TRBJ1-1
v_call: TRBV4-1
clone_size: few
d_call: TRBD1
cdr3_aa: CASSHLGTVTEAFF
cdr3_nt: TGCGCCAGCAGCCACCTAGGGACAGTAACTGAAGCTTTCTTT

j_call: TRBJ2-2
v_call: TRBV7-6
clone_size: many
d_call: .
cdr3_aa: CASTPRGGTGELFF
cdr3_nt: TGTGCCAGCACCCCGAGGGGGGGCACCGGGGAGCTGTTTTTT

j_call: TRBJ2-3
v_call: TRBV15
clone_size: .
d_call: .
cdr3_aa: CATSRDLGSTDTQYF
cdr3_nt: TGTGCCACCAGCAGAGATCTAGGCAGCACAGATACGCAGTATTTT

j_call: TRBJ2-7
v_call: TRBV6-6
clone_size: .
d_call: TRBD1
cdr3_aa: CASSSLFTQGDEQYF
cdr3_nt: TGTGCCAGCAGTTCCCTCTTCACTCAGGGGGACGAGCAGTACTTC